At least ten counts were recorded for the clone carrying this T cell receptor (beta chain). Unique molecular identifiers tagged the TCRbeta library. TCRdb used MiXCR to reprocess the PCR reads, holding one entry per CDR3 protein. The sample contains 200,000 to 300,000 distinct CDR3 sequences, around 12% of which appear only once. This specimen belongs to a study of T-cell reconstitution after alpha-beta-depleted transplantation in children. Trimming shortened V by 7 bases and J by 3 bases, and 13 bases separated the two germline ends. Germline CDR1 and CDR2: SQVTM and ANQGSEA. The CDR3 has 13 amino acids.

This TCR derives from a human donor who donated a stem cell graft to a child with acute lymphoblastic leukemia. This sequence joins TRBV29-1 and TRBJ1-3, with D maybe TRBD1 (5 bases). The sample in question was PBMCs from the stem cell graft donor, obtained from the stem cell graft. The CDR3: CSATWGVGNTIYF. DNA of the CDR3: TGCAGCGCGACCTGGGGGGTTGGAAACACCATATATTTT.